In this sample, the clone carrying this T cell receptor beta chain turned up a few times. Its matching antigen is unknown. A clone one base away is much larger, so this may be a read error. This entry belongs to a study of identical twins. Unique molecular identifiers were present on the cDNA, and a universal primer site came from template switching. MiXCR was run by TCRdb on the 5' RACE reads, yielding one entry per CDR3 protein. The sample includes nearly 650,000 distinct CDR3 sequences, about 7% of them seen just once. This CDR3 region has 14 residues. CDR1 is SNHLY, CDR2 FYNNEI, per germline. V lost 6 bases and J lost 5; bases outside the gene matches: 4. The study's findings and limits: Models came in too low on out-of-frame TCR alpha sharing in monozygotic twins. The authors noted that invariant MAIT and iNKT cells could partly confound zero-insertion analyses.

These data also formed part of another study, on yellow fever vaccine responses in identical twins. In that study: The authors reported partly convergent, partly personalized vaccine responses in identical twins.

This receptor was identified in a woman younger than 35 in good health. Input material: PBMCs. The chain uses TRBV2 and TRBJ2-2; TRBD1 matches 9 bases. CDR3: CASRGTGSTGELFF. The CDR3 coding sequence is TGTGCCAGCAGGGGGACAGGGAGTACCGGGGAGCTGTTTTTT.